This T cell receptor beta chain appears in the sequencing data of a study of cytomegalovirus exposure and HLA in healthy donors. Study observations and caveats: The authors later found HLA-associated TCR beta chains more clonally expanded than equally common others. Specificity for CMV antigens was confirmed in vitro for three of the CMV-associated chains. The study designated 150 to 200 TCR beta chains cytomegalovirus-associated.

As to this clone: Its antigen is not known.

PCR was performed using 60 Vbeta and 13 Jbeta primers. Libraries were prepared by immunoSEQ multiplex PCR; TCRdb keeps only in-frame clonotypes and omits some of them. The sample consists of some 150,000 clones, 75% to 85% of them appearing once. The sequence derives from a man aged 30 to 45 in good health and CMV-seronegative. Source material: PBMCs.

CDR3 nucleotide sequence: TGTGCCAGTAGTATCGGAGGGGTGCCCCAGCATTTT. It yields the protein CASSIGGVPQHF. The chain joins TRBV19 to TRBJ1-5; possibly TRBD1 for D (5 bases). Trimming left V 3 bases short and J 9 bases short, with 9 bases between. In germline, CDR1 is LNHDA, CDR2 SQIVND (reference sequence). CDR3 length equals 12 residues.